The sequence of this TCR beta chain was determined in a study of cytomegalovirus exposure and HLA in healthy donors. Study results and limitations: Cytomegalovirus-associated status was assigned to about 150 TCR beta chains.

As to this clone: Its cognate antigen is unknown.

The primer mix had 60 Vbeta and 13 Jbeta primers. Using immunoSEQ multiplex PCR, the repertoire was profiled, and TCRdb retains in-frame clones only, with some absent. The data show about 250,000 clones, roughly 70% seen once. The sequenced sample consisted of PBMCs. The receptor's source is a female donor in good health and CMV-seronegative.

The DNA for the CDR3 is TGTGCCAGCTCACCACCAGAAAACTACGAGCAGTACTTC. Translated, it gives CASSPPENYEQYF. V is TRBV18 and J is TRBJ2-5, with D unclear. The end of the DNA fits TRBJ2-7 better, so the J call may be wrong. The length of the CDR3 is 13 residues. Germline CDR1 reads KGHSH; CDR2 reads LQKENI.